This is a list of T cell receptor beta chains from one sample in a study of STAT5B mutations in CD4+ large granular lymphocyte leukemia. The protocol was immunoSEQ multiplex PCR, while the TCRdb copy is restricted to in-frame clones and leaves out a portion. This repertoire shows more than 45,000 clones, roughly 70% found once; its top ten account for about 1.5%. Sequenced material: CD4+ T cells from blood buffy coats. These receptors all stem from a human donor in good health. Both conserved end residues are part of each CDR3. The D gene is left open where the match is weak. The size of a clone is reported for some rows only, either as once, few or many, or as a class for expanded clones.

-	-	TRBV29-1	TRBJ2-1	CSAYSASSYNEQFF	TGCAGCGCGTATAGCGCTAGCTCCTACAATGAGCAGTTCTTC
-	-	TRBV7-9	TRBJ2-3	CASSRREGTDTQYF	TGTGCCAGCAGCCGTAGGGAAGGCACAGATACGCAGTATTTT
-	-	TRBV19	TRBJ1-2	CASSTPGQTTFGYTF	TGTGCCAGTAGTACCCCTGGACAGACTACCTTTGGCTACACCTTC
once	-	TRBV28	TRBJ2-3	CASSFGDKTQYF	TGTGCCAGCAGTTTCGGGGATAAGACGCAGTATTTT
-	TRBD1	TRBV6-5	TRBJ2-2	CASSYPQGGELFF	TGTGCCAGCAGTTACCCACAGGGGGGGGAGCTGTTTTTT
-	TRBD1	TRBV7-9	TRBJ1-6	CASSPRNPGQGNSPLHF	TGTGCCAGCAGCCCCCGAAACCCGGGACAGGGCAATTCGCCCCTCCACTTT
few	-	TRBV2	TRBJ1-1	CASSERAMNTEAFF	TGTGCCAGCAGTGAAAGGGCCATGAACACTGAAGCTTTCTTT
-	TRBD1	TRBV5-1	TRBJ1-2	CASRPGTGLTASGYTF	TGCGCCAGCAGACCTGGGACAGGGTTGACCGCTTCAGGCTACACCTTC
-	-	TRBV27	TRBJ1-4	CASSLRHTEKLFF	TGTGCCAGCAGTTTAAGGCACACGGAAAAACTGTTTTTT
-	-	TRBV28	TRBJ1-2	CASSPVMGVYGYTF	TGTGCCAGCAGTCCGGTCATGGGCGTCTATGGCTACACCTTC
few	-	TRBV30	TRBJ2-3	CAWSVKSLGGKTDTQYF	TGTGCCTGGAGTGTAAAGAGTTTAGGGGGGAAAACAGATACGCAGTATTTT
few	-	TRBV11-3	TRBJ2-5	CASSGGGETQYF	TGTGCCAGCAGCGGGGGAGGAGAGACCCAGTACTTC
-	TRBD1	TRBV6-1	TRBJ2-2	CASSEVLGGNTGELFF	TGTGCCAGCAGTGAAGTCCTAGGGGGCAACACCGGGGAGCTGTTTTTT
-	-	TRBV7-6	TRBJ2-5	CASSPELAVQETQYF	TGTGCCAGCAGCCCGGAGCTAGCAGTACAAGAGACCCAGTACTTC
-	TRBD2	TRBV7-8	TRBJ2-3	CASSLGSSGGIDTQYF	TGTGCCAGCAGCTTAGGGAGTAGCGGGGGAATCGATACGCAGTATTTT
-	-	TRBV18	TRBJ1-2	CASSPVAGRGYTF	TGTGCCAGCTCACCAGTGGCAGGGAGAGGCTACACCTTC
-	-	TRBV6-1	TRBJ1-2	CASSEALVREIDF	TGTGCCAGCAGTGAAGCGTTGGTCAGAGAAATTGACTTC